Reported below is one T cell receptor (beta chain). The antigen remains undetermined. TCR beta CDR3 regions were amplified from RNA transcripts. Researchers ran a first-round RT-PCR on the TCR CDR3 using the HTBI primer set. TCRdb recomputed calls from the multiplex PCR reads with MiXCR, one row per CDR3 protein. The sample has a few hundred thousand distinct CDR3 sequences; around 13% are singletons. Newly diagnosed patients aged 18 to 65 had hyperthyroidism of under 2 months' duration. Uncontrolled infection, other autoimmune disease, pregnancy or lactation excluded patients. The CDR3 contains 13 residues. From germline, CDR1 is DFQATT and CDR2 SNEGSKA (reference sequence). V trimming: 5 bases; J trimming: 11 bases; junction bases outside the gene matches: 10. The data originate from a study of T cells in Graves' hyperthyroidism and ophthalmopathy. Study conclusions and caveats: Peripheral blood also featured most of the thyroid clonotypes expanded above 0.001.

Sequencing input: blood. The origin of this receptor is a woman under 30 with Graves' hyperthyroidism. The chain links TRBV20-1 to TRBJ2-7, with 12 bases lining up with TRBD1. The CDR3 is CSAPGTGGDQEYF. The CDR3 nucleotides read TGCAGTGCTCCCGGGACAGGGGGCGATCAGGAGTACTTC.